This T cell receptor beta chain derives from a study of technical replicates of blood from a few donors. The CDR3 runs 15 residues. V was pared by 0 bases and J by 4 bases, with 0 bases of the junction left unmatched. Germline-derived CDR1 and CDR2 are MGHRA and YSYEKL. The method was immunoSEQ multiplex PCR; TCRdb's version includes in-frame clones alone and lacks a portion of them. The repertoire holds 75,000 to 90,000 clones, around 90% seen once, with approximately 0.4% in the top ten. This chain connects TRBV4-1 to TRBJ2-1; 10 bases are a match to TRBD1. The sample consisted of T cells isolated from PBMCs. This TCR was recovered from a human donor in good health. In nucleotides, the CDR3 is TGCGCCAGCAGCCAAGAGGGACAGGGGTACAATGAGCAGTTCTTC. Its protein is CASSQEGQGYNEQFF.